This section outlines one T cell receptor beta chain sequence together with its context. This CDR3 has 15 residues. The junction had 5 bases not matched to a gene; V was cut back by 0 bases and J by 3 bases. CDR1 and CDR2 (germline): GTSNPN, SVGIG (reference sequence). The data belong to a study of CD8 T cells in Susac syndrome. When the RNA was reverse transcribed, random hexamers were used with an input of about 0.5 to 1 ug. The TCR beta CDR3 was amplified by immunoSEQ multiplex PCR across 54 Vbeta, 13 Jbeta. TCRdb reanalysed the immunoSEQ multiplex PCR reads using MiXCR and keeps one entry per CDR3 protein. The sample has some 52,000 distinct CDR3 sequences, 93% seen once. Sequencing of TCR beta drew on CD8+ and CD4+ T cells from blood.

The clonotype comes from a human donor with multiple sclerosis. This chain connects TRBV30 to TRBJ2-1; 7 nucleotides agree with TRBD1. Sequencing input: CD8+ T cells from PBMCs. This CDR3 is CAWSVRGQDYNEQFF. The CDR3, as DNA: TGTGCCTGGAGTGTTAGGGGGCAAGACTACAATGAGCAGTTCTTC.